The sequence of this T cell receptor beta chain was determined in a study of blood T cells in healthy people across ages. It was with a sample-barcoded 5' primer and a J-beta primer mix that a second PCR of roughly 7 to 12 cycles was run. A template-switch adaptor that had 12 random nucleotides put a tag on each cDNA molecule. Every sample produced at least 2.5 million CDR3-containing paired-end reads. A single record per CDR3 protein comes from TCRdb applying MiXCR to the 5' RACE reads. Of 650,000 to 800,000 distinct CDR3 sequences listed, more than 40% are singletons. The germline gives CDR1 SGDLS, CDR2 YYNGEE. The CDR3 has 16 residues. General study findings and limits: Older individuals had lower TCR beta diversity per million T cells (the decline was roughly linear).

About this clonotype itself: Its antigen remains unidentified. At one of its ends the junction is not consistent with the germline gene, which may arise from a read error.

Sequencing was performed on blood. This receptor was obtained from a man aged 60 to 69 in good health. The rearrangement uses TRBV9 and TRBJ2-4; D not certain. CDR3 nucleotides: TGTACCAGCAGCGTAGGTAGTTCGGTTGCCAAAAACATTCAGTACTTC. Its translation is CTSSVGSSVAKNIQYF.